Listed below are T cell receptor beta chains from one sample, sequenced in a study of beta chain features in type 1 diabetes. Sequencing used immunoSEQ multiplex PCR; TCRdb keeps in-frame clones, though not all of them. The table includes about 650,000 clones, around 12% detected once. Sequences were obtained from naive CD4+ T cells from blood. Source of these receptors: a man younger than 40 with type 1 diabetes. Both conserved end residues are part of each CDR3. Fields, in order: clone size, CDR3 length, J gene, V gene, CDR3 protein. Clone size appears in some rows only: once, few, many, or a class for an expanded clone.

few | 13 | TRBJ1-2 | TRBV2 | CASSRDSSYGYTF
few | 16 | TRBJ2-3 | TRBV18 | CASSPTGLAVGDTQYF
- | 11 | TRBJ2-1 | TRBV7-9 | CASSSVREQFF
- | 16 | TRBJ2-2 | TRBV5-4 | CASSTLVDPNTGELFF
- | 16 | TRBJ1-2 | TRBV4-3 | CASSQAGQGRPYGYTF
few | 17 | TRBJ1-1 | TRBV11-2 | CASSSVDPGQGDTEAFF
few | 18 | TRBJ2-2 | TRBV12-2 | CASRWGGQTSENTGELFF
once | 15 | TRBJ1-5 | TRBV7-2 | CASSSYRGLNQPQHF
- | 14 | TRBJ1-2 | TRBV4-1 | CASSQVPQGYGYTF
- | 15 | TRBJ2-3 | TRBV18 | CASSPTGLATDTQYF
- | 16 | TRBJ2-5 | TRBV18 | CASSITEGLRGETQYF
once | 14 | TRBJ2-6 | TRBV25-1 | CASSLGSGANVLTF
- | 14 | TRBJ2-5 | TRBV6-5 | CASSYSNAQETQYF
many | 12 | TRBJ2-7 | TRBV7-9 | CASSSISYEQYF
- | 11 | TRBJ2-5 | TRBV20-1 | CSARARETQYF
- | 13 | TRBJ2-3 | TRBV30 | CAWSPTGADTQYF
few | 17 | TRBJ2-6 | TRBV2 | CASSVVGTGAGANVLTF
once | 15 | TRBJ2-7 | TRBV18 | CASSRPGQPSYEQYF
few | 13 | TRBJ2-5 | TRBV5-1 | CASSLGGSETQYF
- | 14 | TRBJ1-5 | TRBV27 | CASSLKGVAQPQHF
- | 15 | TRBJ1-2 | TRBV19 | CASSITGSGVGGYTF
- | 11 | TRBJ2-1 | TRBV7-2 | CASSPRREQFF
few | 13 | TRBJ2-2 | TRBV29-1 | CSVDTGRTGELFF
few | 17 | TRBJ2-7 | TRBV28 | CASSLSWIGTASYEQYF
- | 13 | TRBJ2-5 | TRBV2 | CASRGTGGETQYF